One sample yielded the 13 T cell receptor beta chains listed below, sequenced in a study of blood T cell repertoires in COVID-19. Generated by immunoSEQ multiplex PCR, the TCRdb table keeps only in-frame clones and is missing some. The sample carries tens of thousands of clones, 82% recorded once. The sample comprised peripheral blood. The receptor set was obtained from a man in his forties or fifties with acute or convalescent COVID-19.

This clone was seen a single time. This chain joins TRBV7-2 and TRBJ1-2, with 7 bases identical to TRBD1. With V trimmed by 3 bases and J by 7 bases, 14 bases remained unmatched. The CDR3 spans 16 residues. Germline V CDR1 and CDR2: SGHTA, FQGNSA. The CDR3 is CASSFRPGGIFPGYTF. CDR3 in DNA: TGTGCCAGCAGCTTTAGGCCAGGGGGGATTTTCCCTGGCTACACCTTC.

V usage is TRBV6-5 and J usage is TRBJ1-2; D perhaps matches TRBD1 (5 bases). With 7 bases removed from V and 1 base from J, the gap between germline ends came to 10 bases. Germline CDR1 reads MNHEY; CDR2 reads SVGAGI. The CDR3 covers 13 residues. CDR3 in amino acids: CASIIGVNYGYTF. CDR3 bases: TGTGCCAGCATCATAGGGGTTAACTATGGCTACACCTTC.

This clone occurred once. The chain combines TRBV7-9 with TRBJ1-3; 8 nucleotides agree with TRBD1. After removal of 1 base from V and 2 bases from J, the junction contained 10 bases not matched to a gene. Germline loops: CDR1 SEHNR, CDR2 FQNEAQ (reference sequence). The CDR3 length is 18 residues. The CDR3 nucleotides are TGTGCCAGCAGCTTAGGATATACCAGGACAGGGCCTGGAAACACCATATATTTT. The encoded protein is CASSLGYTRTGPGNTIYF.

The gene calls are TRBV7-8 and TRBJ1-3; D unresolved. There are 14 residues in the CDR3. Trimming pared 4 bases from V and 4 bases from J, leaving 11 bases between. CDR1 and CDR2 (germline): SGHVS, FQNEAQ. The CDR3 nucleotides are TGTGCCAGCAGCTCTTATGTTTCCGGAAACACCATATATTTT. This encodes CASSSYVSGNTIYF.

The V and J genes are TRBV6-5 and TRBJ2-7; 7 bases are a match to TRBD1. Germline lookup yields CDR1 MNHEY and CDR2 SVGAGI. V shed 6 bases, J shed 2 bases, and the junction held 4 bases outside the gene matches. This CDR3 is built from 13 residues. The DNA for the CDR3 is TGTGCCAGCAGGGGGGACAGTCCCTACGAGCAGTACTTC. Encoded protein: CASRGDSPYEQYF.

This clone has just one count. This chain's CDR3 is CASSKTSGGAKNIQYF. DNA for the CDR3: TGTGCCAGCAGCAAAACTAGCGGGGGAGCCAAAAACATTCAGTACTTC. The gene calls are TRBV3-1 (or the pseudogene TRBV3-2) and TRBJ2-4, with TRBD2 matching 11 bases. V was clipped by 5 bases and J by 0 bases; unmatched bases: 3. The CDR3 covers 16 residues. CDR1 is LGHDT, CDR2 YNNKEL, per germline (reference sequence).

The J gene is TRBJ1-3, the V gene TRBV10-3, with unresolved D. The length of the CDR3 is 15 residues. V shed 2 bases and J shed 0 bases, with 8 bases lying between them. The V gene's germline CDR1 is ENHRY and CDR2 SYGVKD. CDR3 in DNA: TGTGCCATCAGTGAGAACGGTCACTCTGGAAACACCATATATTTT. Its translation: CAISENGHSGNTIYF.

The rearrangement uses TRBV3-1 (or the pseudogene TRBV3-2) and TRBJ2-5, with 7 bases that match TRBD2. There are 17 residues in the CDR3. With V trimmed by 1 base and J by 4 bases, 12 bases remained unmatched. The V gene's germline CDR1 is LGHDT and CDR2 YNNKEL (reference sequence). The CDR3 here is CASSQGWRTRGGETQYF. The CDR3 coding sequence is TGTGCCAGCAGCCAAGGGTGGCGGACTAGGGGAGGAGAGACCCAGTACTTC.

The V gene is TRBV6-2 or TRBV6-3, the J gene TRBJ2-3; D is unresolved. The CDR3 totals 16 residues. CDR1 is MNHEY, CDR2 SVGEGT, per germline. Trimming shortened V by 0 bases and J by 3 bases, and 13 bases separated the two germline ends. The CDR3 here is CASSYSPQIRTDTQYF. For the CDR3, the DNA is TGTGCCAGCAGTTACTCGCCACAGATACGAACAGATACGCAGTATTTT.

The chain recombines TRBV9 with TRBJ2-3; the match to TRBD2 covers 9 bases. Losses at the gene ends were 2 bases for V and 7 bases for J; bases not matched to a gene: 8. The germline V gene has CDR1 SGDLS and CDR2 YYNGEE. The CDR3 consists of 15 residues. Here the CDR3 DNA reads TGTGCCAGCAGCGTTGTTGCGGGGGGGCCATATACGCAGTATTTT. Its protein product is CASSVVAGGPYTQYF.

The chain employs TRBV5-1 and TRBJ1-2; D is unclear. V gave up 0 bases and J gave up 3 bases, with 9 bases separating them. The CDR3 runs 14 residues. CDR1 is SGHRS and CDR2 is YFSETQ in the germline V gene. The chain's CDR3 is CASSLDREYYGYTF. CDR3 in DNA: TGCGCCAGCAGCTTGGACCGGGAGTACTATGGCTACACCTTC.

The chain links TRBV10-1 to TRBJ2-5; D not resolved. CDR3 size: 13 residues. V lost 8 bases and J lost 0, with 10 bases in between. CDR1 and CDR2 from the germline V gene are WNHNN and SYGVQD (reference sequence). For the CDR3, the DNA is TGCGCCAGCTCAGGCGAGTACCAAGAGACCCAGTACTTC. This gives the protein CASSGEYQETQYF.

This rearrangement joins TRBV5-1 to TRBJ2-5; maybe TRBD2 (5 bases). CDR1 and CDR2 from the germline V gene are SGHRS and YFSETQ. Trimming pared 1 base from V and 5 bases from J, leaving 15 bases between. The CDR3 length is 15 residues. In DNA, the CDR3 is TGCGCCAGCAGCTTGATTGGCGGTAGAGGGGAGACCCAGTACTTC. It yields the protein CASSLIGGRGETQYF.